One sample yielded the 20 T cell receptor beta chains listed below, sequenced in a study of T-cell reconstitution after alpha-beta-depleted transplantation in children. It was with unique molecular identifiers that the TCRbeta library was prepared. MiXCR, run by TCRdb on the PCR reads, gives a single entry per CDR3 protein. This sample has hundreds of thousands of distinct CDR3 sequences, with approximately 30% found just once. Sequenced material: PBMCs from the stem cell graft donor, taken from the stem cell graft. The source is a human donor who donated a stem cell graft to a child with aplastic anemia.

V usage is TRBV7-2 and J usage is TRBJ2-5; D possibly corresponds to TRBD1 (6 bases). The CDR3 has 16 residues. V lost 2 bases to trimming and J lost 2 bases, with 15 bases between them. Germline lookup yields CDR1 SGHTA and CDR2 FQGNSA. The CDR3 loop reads CASSLNGGQIQETQYF. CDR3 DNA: TGTGCCAGCAGCTTAAATGGAGGACAGATTCAAGAGACCCAGTACTTC. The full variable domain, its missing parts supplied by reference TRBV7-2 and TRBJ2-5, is GAGVSQSPSNKVTEKGKDVELRCDPISGHTALYWYRQSLGQGLEFLIYFQGNSAPDKSGLPSDRFSAERTGGSVSTLTIQRTQQEDSAVYLCASSLNGGQIQETQYFGPGTRLLVL.

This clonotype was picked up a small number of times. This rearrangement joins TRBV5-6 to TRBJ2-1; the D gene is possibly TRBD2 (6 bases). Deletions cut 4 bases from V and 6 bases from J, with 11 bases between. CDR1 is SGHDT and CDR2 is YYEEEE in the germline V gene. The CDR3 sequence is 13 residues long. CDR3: CASSPDGSNEQFF. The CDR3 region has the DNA TGTGCCAGCAGCCCGGACGGGAGCAATGAGCAGTTCTTC.

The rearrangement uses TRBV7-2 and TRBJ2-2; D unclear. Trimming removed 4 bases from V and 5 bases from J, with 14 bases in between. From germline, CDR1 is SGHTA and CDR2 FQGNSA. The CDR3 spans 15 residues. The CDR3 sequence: CASSSYYTGTGELFF. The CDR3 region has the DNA TGTGCCAGCAGCTCGTACTATACCGGGACCGGGGAGCTGTTTTTT.

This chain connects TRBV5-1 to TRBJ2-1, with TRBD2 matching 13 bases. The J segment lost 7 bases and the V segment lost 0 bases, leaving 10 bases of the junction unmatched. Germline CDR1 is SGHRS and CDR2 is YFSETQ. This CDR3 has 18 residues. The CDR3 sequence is CASSLAGTWTSGSNEQFF. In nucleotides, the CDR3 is TGCGCCAGCAGCTTGGCCGGGACCTGGACTAGCGGGAGTAATGAGCAGTTCTTC. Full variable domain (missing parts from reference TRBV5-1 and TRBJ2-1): KAGVTQTPRYLIKTRGQQVTLSCSPISGHRSVSWYQQTPGQGLQFLFEYFSETQRNKGNFPGRFSGRQFSNSRSEMNVSTLELGDSALYLCASSLAGTWTSGSNEQFFGPGTRLTVL.

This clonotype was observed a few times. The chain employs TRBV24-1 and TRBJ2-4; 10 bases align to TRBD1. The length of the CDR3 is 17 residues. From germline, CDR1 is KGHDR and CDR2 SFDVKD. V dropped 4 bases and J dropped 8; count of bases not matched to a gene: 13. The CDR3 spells CATSDSFSGTGEDIQYF. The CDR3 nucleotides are TGTGCCACCAGTGACAGTTTCTCCGGGACAGGGGAAGACATTCAGTACTTC.

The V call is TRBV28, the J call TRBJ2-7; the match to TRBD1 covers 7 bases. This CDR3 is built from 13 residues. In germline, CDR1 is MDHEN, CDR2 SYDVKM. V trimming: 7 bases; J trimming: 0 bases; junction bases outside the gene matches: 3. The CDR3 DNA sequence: TGTGCCAGCAACCGGGACAGCTCCTACGAGCAGTACTTC. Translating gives CASNRDSSYEQYF.

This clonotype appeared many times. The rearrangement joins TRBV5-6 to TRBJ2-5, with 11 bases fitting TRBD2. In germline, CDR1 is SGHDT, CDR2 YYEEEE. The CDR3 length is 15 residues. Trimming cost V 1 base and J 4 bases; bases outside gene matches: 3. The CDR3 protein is CASSLRLAGGETQYF. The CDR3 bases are TGTGCCAGCAGCTTGAGGCTAGCGGGAGGAGAGACCCAGTACTTC.

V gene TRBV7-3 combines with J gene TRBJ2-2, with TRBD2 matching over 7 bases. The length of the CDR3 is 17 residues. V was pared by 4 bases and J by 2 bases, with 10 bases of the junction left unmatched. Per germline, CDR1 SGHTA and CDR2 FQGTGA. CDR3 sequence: CASSSPGGLPNTGELFF. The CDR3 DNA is TGTGCCAGCAGCTCGCCGGGGGGACTACCAAACACCGGGGAGCTGTTTTTT.

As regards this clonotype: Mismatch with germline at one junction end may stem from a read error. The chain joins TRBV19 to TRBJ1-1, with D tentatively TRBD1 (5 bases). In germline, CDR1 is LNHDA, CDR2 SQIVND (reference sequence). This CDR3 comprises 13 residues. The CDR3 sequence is CASSIRGDTEAFF. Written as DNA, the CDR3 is TGCGCCAGCTCAATACGAGGGGACACTGAAGCTTTCTTT.

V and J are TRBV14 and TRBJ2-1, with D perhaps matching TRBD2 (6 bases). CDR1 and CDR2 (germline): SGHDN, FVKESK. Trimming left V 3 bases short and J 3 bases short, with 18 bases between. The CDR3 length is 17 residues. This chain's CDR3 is CASSHVLRDSDYNEQFF. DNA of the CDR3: TGTGCCAGCAGCCACGTCCTCCGGGACTCCGACTACAATGAGCAGTTCTTC.

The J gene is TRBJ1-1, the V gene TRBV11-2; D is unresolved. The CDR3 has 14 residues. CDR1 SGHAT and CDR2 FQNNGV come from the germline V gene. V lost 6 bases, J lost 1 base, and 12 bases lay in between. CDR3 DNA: TGTGCCAGCAGACGCGGATCGGAGAACACTGAAGCTTTCTTT. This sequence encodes CASRRGSENTEAFF.

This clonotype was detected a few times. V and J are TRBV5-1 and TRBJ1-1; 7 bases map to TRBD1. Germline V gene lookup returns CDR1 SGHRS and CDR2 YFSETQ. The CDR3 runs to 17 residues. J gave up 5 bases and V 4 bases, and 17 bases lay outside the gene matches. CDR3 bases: TGCGCCAGCAGCCCAGGGGGGACAACGCTGGTAGGAACTGAAGCTTTCTTT. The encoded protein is CASSPGGTTLVGTEAFF.

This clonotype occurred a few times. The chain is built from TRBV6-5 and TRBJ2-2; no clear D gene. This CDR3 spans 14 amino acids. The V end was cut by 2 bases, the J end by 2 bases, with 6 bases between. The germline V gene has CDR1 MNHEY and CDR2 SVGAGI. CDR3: CASSYNGNTGELFF. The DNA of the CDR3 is TGTGCCAGCAGTTACAACGGCAACACCGGGGAGCTGTTTTTT.

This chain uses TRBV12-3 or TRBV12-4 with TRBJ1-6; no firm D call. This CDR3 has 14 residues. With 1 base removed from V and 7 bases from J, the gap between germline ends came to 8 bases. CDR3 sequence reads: CASSLGHLNSPLHF. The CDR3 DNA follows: TGTGCCAGCAGTTTAGGGCACCTCAATTCACCCCTCCACTTT.

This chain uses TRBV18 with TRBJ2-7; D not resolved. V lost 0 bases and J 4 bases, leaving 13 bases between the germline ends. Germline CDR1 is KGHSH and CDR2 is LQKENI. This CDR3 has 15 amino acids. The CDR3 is CASSPPSKGPYEQYF. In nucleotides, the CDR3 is TGTGCCAGCTCACCACCATCGAAAGGTCCATACGAGCAGTACTTC.

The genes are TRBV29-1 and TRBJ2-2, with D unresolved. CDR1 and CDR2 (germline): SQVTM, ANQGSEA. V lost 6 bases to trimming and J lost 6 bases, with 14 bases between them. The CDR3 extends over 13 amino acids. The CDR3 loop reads CSVGRAQPGELFF. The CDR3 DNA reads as TGCAGCGTGGGCCGGGCCCAACCCGGGGAGCTGTTTTTT.

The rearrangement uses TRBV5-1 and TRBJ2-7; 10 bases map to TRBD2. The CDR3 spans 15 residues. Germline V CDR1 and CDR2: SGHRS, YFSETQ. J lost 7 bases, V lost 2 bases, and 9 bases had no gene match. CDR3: CASSLIAGGPGEQYF. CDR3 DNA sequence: TGCGCCAGCAGCTTAATAGCGGGAGGCCCTGGGGAGCAGTACTTC.

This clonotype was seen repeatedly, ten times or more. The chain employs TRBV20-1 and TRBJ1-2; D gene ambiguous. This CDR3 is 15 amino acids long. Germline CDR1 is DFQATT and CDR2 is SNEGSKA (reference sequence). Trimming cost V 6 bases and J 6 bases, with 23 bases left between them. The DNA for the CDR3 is TGCAGTGCCCCGCCAGAACACTCGCTAAGGAATGGCTACACCTTC. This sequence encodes CSAPPEHSLRNGYTF.

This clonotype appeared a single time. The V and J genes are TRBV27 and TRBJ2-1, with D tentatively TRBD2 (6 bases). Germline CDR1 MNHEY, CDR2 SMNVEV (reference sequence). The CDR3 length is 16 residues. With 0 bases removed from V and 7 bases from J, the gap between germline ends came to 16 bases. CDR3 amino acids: CASSLSREALSNEQFF. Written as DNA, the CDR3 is TGTGCCAGCAGTTTATCGAGGGAGGCACTGAGTAATGAGCAGTTCTTC.

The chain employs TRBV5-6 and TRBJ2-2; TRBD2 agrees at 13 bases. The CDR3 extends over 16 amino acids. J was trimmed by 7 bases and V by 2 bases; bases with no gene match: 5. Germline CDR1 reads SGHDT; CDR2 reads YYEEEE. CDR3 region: CASSLYGTSGIGELFF. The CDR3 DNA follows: TGTGCCAGCAGCTTATACGGGACTAGCGGGATCGGGGAGCTGTTTTTT.